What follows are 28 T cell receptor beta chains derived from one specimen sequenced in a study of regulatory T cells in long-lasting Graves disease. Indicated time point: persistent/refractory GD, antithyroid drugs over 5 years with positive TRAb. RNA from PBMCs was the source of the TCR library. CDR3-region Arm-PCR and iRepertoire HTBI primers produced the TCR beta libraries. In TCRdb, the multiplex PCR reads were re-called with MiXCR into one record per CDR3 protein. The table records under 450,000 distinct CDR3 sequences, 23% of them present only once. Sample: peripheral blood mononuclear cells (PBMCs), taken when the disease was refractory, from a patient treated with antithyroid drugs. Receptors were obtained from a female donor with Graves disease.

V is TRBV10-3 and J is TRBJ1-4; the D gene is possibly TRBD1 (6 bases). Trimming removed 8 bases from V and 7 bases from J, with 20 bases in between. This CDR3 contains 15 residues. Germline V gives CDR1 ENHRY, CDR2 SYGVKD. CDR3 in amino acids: CAISETAGVGEKLFF. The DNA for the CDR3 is TGTGCCATCTCCGAAACCGCAGGGGTTGGTGAAAAACTGTTTTTT.

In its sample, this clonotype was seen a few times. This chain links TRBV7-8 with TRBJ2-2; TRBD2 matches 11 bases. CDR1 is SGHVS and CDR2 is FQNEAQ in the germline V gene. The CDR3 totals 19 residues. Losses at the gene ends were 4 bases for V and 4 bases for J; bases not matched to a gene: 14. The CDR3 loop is CASSSTSGTPSDGTGELFF. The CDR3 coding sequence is TGTGCCAGCAGCTCGACTAGCGGGACGCCTAGCGATGGCACCGGGGAGCTGTTTTTT.

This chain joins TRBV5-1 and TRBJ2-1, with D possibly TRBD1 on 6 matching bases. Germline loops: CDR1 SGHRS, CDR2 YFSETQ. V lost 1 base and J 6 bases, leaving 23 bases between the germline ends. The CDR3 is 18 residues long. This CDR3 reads CASSLLPTSVGARNEQFF. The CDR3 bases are TGCGCCAGCAGCTTGCTCCCTACTTCGGTGGGGGCCCGCAATGAGCAGTTCTTC.

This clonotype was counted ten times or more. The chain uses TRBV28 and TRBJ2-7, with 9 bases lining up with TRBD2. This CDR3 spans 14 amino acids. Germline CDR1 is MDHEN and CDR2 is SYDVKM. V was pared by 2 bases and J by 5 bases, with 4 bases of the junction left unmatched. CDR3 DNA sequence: TGTGCCAGCAGTTTAGCGGGAGGGTCCCACGAGCAGTACTTC. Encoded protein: CASSLAGGSHEQYF.

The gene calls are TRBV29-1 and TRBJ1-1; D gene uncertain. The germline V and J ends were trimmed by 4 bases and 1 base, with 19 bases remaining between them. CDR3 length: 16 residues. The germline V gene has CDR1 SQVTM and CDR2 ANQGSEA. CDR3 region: CSVGGGSGFGNTEAFF. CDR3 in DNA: TGCAGCGTTGGAGGTGGGTCCGGGTTTGGGAACACTGAAGCTTTCTTT. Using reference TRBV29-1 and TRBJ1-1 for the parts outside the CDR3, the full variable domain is SAVISQKPSRDICQRGTSLTIQCQVDSQVTMMFWYRQQPGQSLTLIATANQGSEATYESGFVIDKFPISRPNLTFSTLTVSNMSPEDSSIYLCSVGGGSGFGNTEAFFGQGTRLTVV.

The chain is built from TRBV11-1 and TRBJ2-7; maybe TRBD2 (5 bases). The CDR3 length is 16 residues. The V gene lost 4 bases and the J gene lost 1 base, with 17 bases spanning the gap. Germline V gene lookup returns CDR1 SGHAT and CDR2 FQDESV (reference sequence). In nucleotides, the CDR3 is TGTGCCAGCAGCTACACGCTAGCAATACCATCCTACGAGCAGTACTTC. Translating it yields CASSYTLAIPSYEQYF.

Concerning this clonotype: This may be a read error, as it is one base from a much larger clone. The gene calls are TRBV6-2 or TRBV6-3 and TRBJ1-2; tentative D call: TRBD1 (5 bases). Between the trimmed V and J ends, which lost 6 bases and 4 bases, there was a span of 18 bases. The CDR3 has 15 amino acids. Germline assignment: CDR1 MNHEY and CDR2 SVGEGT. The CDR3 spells CASRGGPTRRYGYTF. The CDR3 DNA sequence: TGTGCCAGCAGGGGGGGTCCTACTCGTCGCTATGGCTACACCTTC.

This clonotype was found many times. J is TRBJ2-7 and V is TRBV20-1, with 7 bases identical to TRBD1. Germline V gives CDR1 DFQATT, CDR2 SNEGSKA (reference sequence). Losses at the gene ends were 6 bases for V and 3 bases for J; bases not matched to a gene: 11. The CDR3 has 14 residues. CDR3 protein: CSAHDREQIYEQYF. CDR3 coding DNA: TGCAGTGCCCATGACAGGGAGCAAATCTACGAGCAGTACTTC.

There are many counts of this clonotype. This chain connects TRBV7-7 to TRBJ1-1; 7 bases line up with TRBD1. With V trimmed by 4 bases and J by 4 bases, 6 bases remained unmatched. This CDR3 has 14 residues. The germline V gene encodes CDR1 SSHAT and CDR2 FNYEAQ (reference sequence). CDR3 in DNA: TGTGCCAGCAGCTCAAAGGCAGGGGGCACTGAAGCTTTCTTT. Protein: CASSSKAGGTEAFF.

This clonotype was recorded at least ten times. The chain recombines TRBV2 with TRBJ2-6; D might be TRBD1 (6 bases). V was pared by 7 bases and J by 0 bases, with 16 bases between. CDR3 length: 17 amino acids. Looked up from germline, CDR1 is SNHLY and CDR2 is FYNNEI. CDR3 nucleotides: TGTGCCAGCATCCCCCCTTACAGGGTCTCTGGGGCCAACGTCCTGACTTTC. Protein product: CASIPPYRVSGANVLTF.

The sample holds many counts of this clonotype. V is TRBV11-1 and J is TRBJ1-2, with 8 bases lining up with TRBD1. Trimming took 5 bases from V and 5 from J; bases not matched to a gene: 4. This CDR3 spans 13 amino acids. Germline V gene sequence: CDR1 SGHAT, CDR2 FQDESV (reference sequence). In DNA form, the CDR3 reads TGTGCCAGCAGCCCGGACAGGGAATATGGCTACACCTTC. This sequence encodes CASSPDREYGYTF.

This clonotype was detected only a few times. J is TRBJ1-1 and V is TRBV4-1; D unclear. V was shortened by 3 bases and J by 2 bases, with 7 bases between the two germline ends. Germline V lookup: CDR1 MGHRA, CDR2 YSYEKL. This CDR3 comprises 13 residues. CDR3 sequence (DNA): TGCGCCAGCAGCCAGCAGGCAAACACTGAAGCTTTCTTT. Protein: CASSQQANTEAFF.

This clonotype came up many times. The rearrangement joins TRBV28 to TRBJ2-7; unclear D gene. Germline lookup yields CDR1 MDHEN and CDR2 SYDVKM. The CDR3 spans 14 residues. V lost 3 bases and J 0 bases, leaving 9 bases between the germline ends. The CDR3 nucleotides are TGTGCCAGCAGTTTTGGTGGGTCCTCCTACGAGCAGTACTTC. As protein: CASSFGGSSYEQYF.

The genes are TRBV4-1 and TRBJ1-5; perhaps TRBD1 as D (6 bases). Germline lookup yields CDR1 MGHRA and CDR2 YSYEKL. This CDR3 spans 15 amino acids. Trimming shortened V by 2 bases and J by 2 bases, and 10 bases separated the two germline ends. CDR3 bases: TGCGCCAGCAGCCAAAGGGGGATCGGCAATCAGCCCCAGCATTTT. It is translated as CASSQRGIGNQPQHF.

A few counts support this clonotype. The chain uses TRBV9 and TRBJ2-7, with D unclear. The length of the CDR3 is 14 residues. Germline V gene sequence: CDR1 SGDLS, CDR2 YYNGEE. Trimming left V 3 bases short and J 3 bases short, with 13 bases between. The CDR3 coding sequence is TGTGCCAGCAGCGGGACCCACAGCCACTACGAGCAGTACTTC. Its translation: CASSGTHSHYEQYF. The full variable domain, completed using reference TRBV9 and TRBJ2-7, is DSGVTQTPKHLITATGQRVTLRCSPRSGDLSVYWYQQSLDQGLQFLIQYYNGEERAKGNILERFSAQQFPDLHSELNLSSLELGDSALYFCASSGTHSHYEQYFGPGTRLTVT.

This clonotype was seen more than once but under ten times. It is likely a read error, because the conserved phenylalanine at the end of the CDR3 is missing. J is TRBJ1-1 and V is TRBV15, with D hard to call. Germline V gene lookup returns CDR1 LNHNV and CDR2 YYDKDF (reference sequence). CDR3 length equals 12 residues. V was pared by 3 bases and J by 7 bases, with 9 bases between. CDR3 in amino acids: CATSSNRIEAFL. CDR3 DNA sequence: TGTGCCACCAGCAGTAACCGGATTGAAGCTTTCCTT.

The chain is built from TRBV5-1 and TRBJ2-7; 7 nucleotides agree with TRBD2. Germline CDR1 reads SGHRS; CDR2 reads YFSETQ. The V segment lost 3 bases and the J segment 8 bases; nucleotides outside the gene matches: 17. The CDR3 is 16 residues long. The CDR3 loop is CASSSPGGPPLTQQYF. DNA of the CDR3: TGCGCCAGCAGCTCTCCGGGGGGTCCGCCCTTAACGCAGCAGTACTTC. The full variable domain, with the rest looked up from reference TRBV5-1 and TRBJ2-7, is KAGVTQTPRYLIKTRGQQVTLSCSPISGHRSVSWYQQTPGQGLQFLFEYFSETQRNKGNFPGRFSGRQFSNSRSEMNVSTLELGDSALYLCASSSPGGPPLTQQYFGPGTRLTVT.

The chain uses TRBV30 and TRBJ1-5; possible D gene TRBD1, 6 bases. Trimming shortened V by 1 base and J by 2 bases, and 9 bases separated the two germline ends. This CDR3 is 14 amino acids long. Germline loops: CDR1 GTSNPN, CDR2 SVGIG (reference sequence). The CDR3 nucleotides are TGTGCCTGGAGTGCAGGGGAGGGCAATCAGCCCCAGCATTTT. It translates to CAWSAGEGNQPQHF.

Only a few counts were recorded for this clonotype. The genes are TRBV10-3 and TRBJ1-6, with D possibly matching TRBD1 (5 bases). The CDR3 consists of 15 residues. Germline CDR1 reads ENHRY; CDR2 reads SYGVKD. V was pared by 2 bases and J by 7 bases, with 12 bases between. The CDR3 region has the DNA TGTGCCATCAGTGAGGGGGGGACGCGGAATTCACCCCTCCACTTT. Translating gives CAISEGGTRNSPLHF.

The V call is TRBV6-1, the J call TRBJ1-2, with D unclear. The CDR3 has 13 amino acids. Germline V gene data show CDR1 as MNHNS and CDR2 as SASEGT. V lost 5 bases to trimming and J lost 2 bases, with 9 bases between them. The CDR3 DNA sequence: TGTGCCAGCAGTCAGCAACAGAACTATGGCTACACCTTC. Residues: CASSQQQNYGYTF.

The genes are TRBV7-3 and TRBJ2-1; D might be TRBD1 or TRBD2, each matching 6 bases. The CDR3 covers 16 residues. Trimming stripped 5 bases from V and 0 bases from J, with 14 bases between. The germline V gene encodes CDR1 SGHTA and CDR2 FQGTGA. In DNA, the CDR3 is TGTGCCAGCAGCAACAGGGACTCAGGCTCCTACAATGAGCAGTTCTTC. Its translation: CASSNRDSGSYNEQFF.

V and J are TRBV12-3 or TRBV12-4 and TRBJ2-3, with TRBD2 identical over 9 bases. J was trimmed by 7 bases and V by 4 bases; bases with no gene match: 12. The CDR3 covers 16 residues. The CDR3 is CASSSPGLARDHTQYF. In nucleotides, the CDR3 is TGTGCCAGCAGTTCGCCGGGACTAGCACGCGATCATACGCAGTATTTT.

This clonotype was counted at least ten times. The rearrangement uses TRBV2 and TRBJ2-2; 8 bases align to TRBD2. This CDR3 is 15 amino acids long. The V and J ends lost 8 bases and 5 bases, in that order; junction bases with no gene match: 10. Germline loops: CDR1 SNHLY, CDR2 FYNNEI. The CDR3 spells CASGTSGGATGELFF. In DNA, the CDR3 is TGTGCCAGCGGAACTAGCGGAGGGGCAACCGGGGAGCTGTTTTTT.

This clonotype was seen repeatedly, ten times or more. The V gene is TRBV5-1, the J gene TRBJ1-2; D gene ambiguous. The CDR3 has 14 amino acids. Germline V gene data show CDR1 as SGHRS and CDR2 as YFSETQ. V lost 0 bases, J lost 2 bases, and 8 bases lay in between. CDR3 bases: TGCGCCAGCAGCTTGGACGGCTCGAACTATGGCTACACCTTC. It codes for CASSLDGSNYGYTF.

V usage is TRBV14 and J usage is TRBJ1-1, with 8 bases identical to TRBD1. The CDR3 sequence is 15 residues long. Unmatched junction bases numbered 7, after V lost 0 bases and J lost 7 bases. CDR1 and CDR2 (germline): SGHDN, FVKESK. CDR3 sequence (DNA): TGTGCCAGCAGCCAAGACCTGGACAGGGAGAATGAAGCTTTCTTT. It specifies CASSQDLDRENEAFF.

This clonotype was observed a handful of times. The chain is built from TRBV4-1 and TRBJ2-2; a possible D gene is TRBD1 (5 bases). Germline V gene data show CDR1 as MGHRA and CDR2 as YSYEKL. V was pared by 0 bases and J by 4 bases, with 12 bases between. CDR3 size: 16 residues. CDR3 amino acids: CASSQERRVATGELFF. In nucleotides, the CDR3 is TGCGCCAGCAGCCAAGAACGCAGGGTGGCCACCGGGGAGCTGTTTTTT.

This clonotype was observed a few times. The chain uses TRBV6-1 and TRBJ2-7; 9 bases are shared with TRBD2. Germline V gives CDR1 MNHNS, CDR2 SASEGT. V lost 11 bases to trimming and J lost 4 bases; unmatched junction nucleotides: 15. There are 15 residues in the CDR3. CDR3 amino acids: CASKDVLAGRYEQYF. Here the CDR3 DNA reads TGTGCCTCAAAGGATGTCCTAGCGGGAAGATACGAGCAGTACTTC.

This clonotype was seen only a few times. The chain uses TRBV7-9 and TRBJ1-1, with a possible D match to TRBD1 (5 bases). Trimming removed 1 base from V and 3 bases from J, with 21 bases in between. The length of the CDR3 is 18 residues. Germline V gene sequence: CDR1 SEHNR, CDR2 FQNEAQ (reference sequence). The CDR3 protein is CASSLVRALKSFDTEAFF. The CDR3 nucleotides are TGTGCCAGCAGCTTAGTCAGGGCCCTCAAGTCGTTCGACACTGAAGCTTTCTTT.